This TCR beta chain was sequenced for a study of cytomegalovirus exposure and HLA in healthy donors. PCR primers comprised 60 Vbeta and 13 Jbeta primers. Profiled with immunoSEQ multiplex PCR; TCRdb holds only in-frame clones, not every one. The sample yields some 170,000 clones, roughly 82% seen once. The sample consisted of PBMCs. This clonotype originated in a girl aged 10 to 17 in good health and CMV-seropositive.

DNA of the CDR3: TGCGCCAGCAGCCAACTCCTGGACAGGGGGCGGCACGAGCAGTACTTC. Protein product: CASSQLLDRGRHEQYF. The gene calls are TRBV4-1 and TRBJ2-7; TRBD1 agrees at 11 bases. CDR3 length: 16 amino acids. Germline lookup yields CDR1 MGHRA and CDR2 YSYEKL. V lost 2 bases and J lost 5; bases outside the gene matches: 8.